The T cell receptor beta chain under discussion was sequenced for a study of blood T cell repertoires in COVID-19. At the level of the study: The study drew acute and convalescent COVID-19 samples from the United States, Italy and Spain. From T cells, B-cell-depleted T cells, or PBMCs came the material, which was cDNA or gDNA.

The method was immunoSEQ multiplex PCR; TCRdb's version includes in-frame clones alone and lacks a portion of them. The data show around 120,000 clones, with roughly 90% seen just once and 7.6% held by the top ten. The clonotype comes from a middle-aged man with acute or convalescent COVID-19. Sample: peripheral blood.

CDR3 residues: CASSEDTLGNTEAFF. The CDR3, as DNA: TGTGCCAGCAGTGAGGACACACTCGGGAACACTGAAGCTTTCTTT. The gene calls are TRBV25-1 and TRBJ1-1, with D perhaps TRBD1 (5 bases). The V end lost 3 bases, the J end lost 1 base, and 12 bases lay between the germline ends. Germline CDR1 and CDR2: MGHDK and SYGVNS. The CDR3 is 15 amino acids.